Listed below are T cell receptor beta chains from one sample, sequenced in a study of blood T cell repertoires in COVID-19. The table came from immunoSEQ multiplex PCR; TCRdb's copy has only in-frame clones and leaves some out. Among 120,000 or so clones, more than 70% were seen once, and the ten largest hold approximately 3.4%. The sequencing sample was made of peripheral blood. Receptors originate from a woman between 50 and 59 years old with acute or convalescent COVID-19. CDR3s include the opening cysteine and the closing phenylalanine or tryptophan. Fields, in order: CDR3 DNA, CDR3 protein, J gene, V gene, D gene, clone size. The D gene is left open where the match is weak. A clone size is listed for some rows: how often the clone was seen (once, few, many), or a class if it is expanded.

CDR3 DNA: TGTGCCAGCAGTTTATCGACAGGGGGCTACAATGAGCAGTTCTTC; CDR3 protein: CASSLSTGGYNEQFF; J gene: TRBJ2-1; V gene: TRBV27; D gene: TRBD1; clone size: -
CDR3 DNA: TGTGCCAGCTGCTCCGGGACAGCTCAAGAGACCCAGTACTTC; CDR3 protein: CASCSGTAQETQYF; J gene: TRBJ2-5; V gene: TRBV19; D gene: TRBD1; clone size: -
CDR3 DNA: TGTGCCACCAGTGTGTCGGGGAACCAAGAGACCCAGTACTTC; CDR3 protein: CATSVSGNQETQYF; J gene: TRBJ2-5; V gene: TRBV24-1; D gene: -; clone size: -
CDR3 DNA: TGTGCCAGCAGCCAAGGACAGGGGGCTCTGGGCAATCAGCCCCAGCATTTT; CDR3 protein: CASSQGQGALGNQPQHF; J gene: TRBJ1-5; V gene: TRBV3-1/TRBV3-2; D gene: TRBD1; clone size: -
CDR3 DNA: TGTGCCAGCAGTCCCCACCCAGGACAGTTTTCCTACAATGAGCAGTTCTTC; CDR3 protein: CASSPHPGQFSYNEQFF; J gene: TRBJ2-1; V gene: TRBV28; D gene: -; clone size: -
CDR3 DNA: TGTGCCAGCAGCTTAGGGCAGGGCACTACGCAGTACTTC; CDR3 protein: CASSLGQGTTQYF; J gene: TRBJ2-7; V gene: TRBV7-2; D gene: -; clone size: -
CDR3 DNA: TGTGCCACCAGCAGGATAGCGGGAGGGCCCCCCGATGAGCAGTTCTTC; CDR3 protein: CATSRIAGGPPDEQFF; J gene: TRBJ2-1; V gene: TRBV15; D gene: TRBD2; clone size: few
CDR3 DNA: TGTGCCAGCTCACCACCCGCGGGGGTGGGGAACACTGAAGCTTTCTTT; CDR3 protein: CASSPPAGVGNTEAFF; J gene: TRBJ1-1; V gene: TRBV18; D gene: -; clone size: -
CDR3 DNA: TGTGCCAGCAGTGAAGTCGGGAACACTGAAGCTTTCTTT; CDR3 protein: CASSEVGNTEAFF; J gene: TRBJ1-1; V gene: TRBV6-1; D gene: -; clone size: -
CDR3 DNA: TGTGCCAGCTCACCGGGACTAGCGGGTAACAATGAGCAGTTCTTC; CDR3 protein: CASSPGLAGNNEQFF; J gene: TRBJ2-1; V gene: TRBV18; D gene: TRBD2; clone size: -
CDR3 DNA: TGTGCCAGCAGCCCCCTAGCGGGACACAGCACAGATACGCAGTATTTT; CDR3 protein: CASSPLAGHSTDTQYF; J gene: TRBJ2-3; V gene: TRBV14; D gene: TRBD2; clone size: -
CDR3 DNA: TGTGCCGGAAGCGGGGGCCCTAGCACAGATACGCAGTATTTT; CDR3 protein: CAGSGGPSTDTQYF; J gene: TRBJ2-3; V gene: TRBV28; D gene: TRBD2; clone size: -
CDR3 DNA: TGTGCCAGCAGTGACCGCCGACAGCCGATCAATGAGCAGTTCTTC; CDR3 protein: CASSDRRQPINEQFF; J gene: TRBJ2-1; V gene: TRBV2; D gene: -; clone size: -
CDR3 DNA: TGTGCCAGCTCGTGGGGCAGCACAGATACGCAGTATTTT; CDR3 protein: CASSWGSTDTQYF; J gene: TRBJ2-3; V gene: TRBV6-5; D gene: -; clone size: medium-sized
CDR3 DNA: TGTGCCAGTCTAGGGGTGGCTGGGGCCAACGTCCTGACTTTC; CDR3 protein: CASLGVAGANVLTF; J gene: TRBJ2-6; V gene: TRBV6-5; D gene: -; clone size: -
CDR3 DNA: TGTGCCAGCAGCTTAGGTTTGGCCAAAGAGACCCAGTACTTC; CDR3 protein: CASSLGLAKETQYF; J gene: TRBJ2-5; V gene: TRBV11-2; D gene: -; clone size: -
CDR3 DNA: TGCGCCAGCAGCTTGGAGCCAGGCCCCTCCGAGCAGTACTTC; CDR3 protein: CASSLEPGPSEQYF; J gene: TRBJ2-7; V gene: TRBV5-1; D gene: -; clone size: once
CDR3 DNA: TGTGCCACCAGTGATACCTTCTCCCGAGCGGGCAATGAGCAGTTCTTC; CDR3 protein: CATSDTFSRAGNEQFF; J gene: TRBJ2-1; V gene: TRBV24-1; D gene: -; clone size: -
CDR3 DNA: TGCGCCAGCAGCCCACTAGCGGGAGGCACAGATACGCAGTATTTT; CDR3 protein: CASSPLAGGTDTQYF; J gene: TRBJ2-3; V gene: TRBV10-2; D gene: TRBD2; clone size: -
CDR3 DNA: TGTGCCAGCAGTGAAACGCGGAATTCACCCCTCCACTTT; CDR3 protein: CASSETRNSPLHF; J gene: TRBJ1-6; V gene: TRBV2; D gene: -; clone size: -
CDR3 DNA: TGCAGCGCCCCAGACAGGGAGACGTTTTTGGAGCAGTACTTC; CDR3 protein: CSAPDRETFLEQYF; J gene: TRBJ2-7; V gene: TRBV29-1; D gene: TRBD1; clone size: -
CDR3 DNA: TGTGCCAGCAGTTTACTATCCGGGAGCTACGAGCAGTACTTC; CDR3 protein: CASSLLSGSYEQYF; J gene: TRBJ2-7; V gene: TRBV28; D gene: -; clone size: -
CDR3 DNA: TGTGCCAGCAGTCCCAGACAACTAGGGAACAATCAGCCCCAGCATTTT; CDR3 protein: CASSPRQLGNNQPQHF; J gene: TRBJ1-5; V gene: TRBV2; D gene: -; clone size: -
CDR3 DNA: TGCGCCAGCAGCCAAGCAGGGCCCCGCACAGATACGCAGTATTTT; CDR3 protein: CASSQAGPRTDTQYF; J gene: TRBJ2-3; V gene: TRBV4-1; D gene: -; clone size: -
CDR3 DNA: TGTGCCAGCAGACCGAATCAGGATCCCTACGAGCAGTACTTC; CDR3 protein: CASRPNQDPYEQYF; J gene: TRBJ2-7; V gene: TRBV7-2; D gene: -; clone size: few
CDR3 DNA: TGTGCCAGCAGCCCAACCGGGACAGGCGAGACCCAGTACTTC; CDR3 protein: CASSPTGTGETQYF; J gene: TRBJ2-5; V gene: TRBV13; D gene: TRBD1; clone size: -
CDR3 DNA: TGTGCCAGCAGTTACTCGGATGCCCGGGGTGGCTACACCTTC; CDR3 protein: CASSYSDARGGYTF; J gene: TRBJ1-2; V gene: TRBV6-5; D gene: -; clone size: -
CDR3 DNA: TGCGCCAGCAGACTGACCAGGGACACTGAAGCTTTCTTT; CDR3 protein: CASRLTRDTEAFF; J gene: TRBJ1-1; V gene: TRBV5-1; D gene: -; clone size: -
CDR3 DNA: TGTGCCAGCAGCCGGGGACTCCGCTCCTACGAGCAGTACTTC; CDR3 protein: CASSRGLRSYEQYF; J gene: TRBJ2-7; V gene: TRBV7-2; D gene: -; clone size: -
CDR3 DNA: TGCGCCAGCAGCTTGGTCAAGGGAGGCGAAGCTTTCTTT; CDR3 protein: CASSLVKGGEAFF; J gene: TRBJ1-1; V gene: TRBV5-1; D gene: -; clone size: -
CDR3 DNA: TGTGCCAGTAGTATGCTGGGACAGGGGAGTGGGAATAGCAATCAGCCCCAGCATTTT; CDR3 protein: CASSMLGQGSGNSNQPQHF; J gene: TRBJ1-5; V gene: TRBV19; D gene: TRBD1; clone size: once
CDR3 DNA: TGTGCCAGCAGCTTAGGAGGGCGGGAGTTCACAGATACGCAGTATTTT; CDR3 protein: CASSLGGREFTDTQYF; J gene: TRBJ2-3; V gene: TRBV13; D gene: TRBD2; clone size: -
CDR3 DNA: TGTGCCAGCAGTACCCTGACAGGGGGAAGTCAGCCCCAGCATTTT; CDR3 protein: CASSTLTGGSQPQHF; J gene: TRBJ1-5; V gene: TRBV6-6; D gene: TRBD1; clone size: -
CDR3 DNA: TGTGCCAGCAGCGACAGGGGGCAAGCTTTCTTT; CDR3 protein: CASSDRGQAFF; J gene: TRBJ1-1; V gene: TRBV11-2; D gene: TRBD1; clone size: -
CDR3 DNA: TGTGCCAGCGGCCGGCCCCCCAGGGAGACCCAGTACTTC; CDR3 protein: CASGRPPRETQYF; J gene: TRBJ2-5; V gene: TRBV7-2; D gene: -; clone size: -
CDR3 DNA: TGTGCCAGCAACCCGACCCTAGCGGGGGTGAATGAGCAGTTCTTC; CDR3 protein: CASNPTLAGVNEQFF; J gene: TRBJ2-1; V gene: TRBV28; D gene: TRBD2; clone size: -